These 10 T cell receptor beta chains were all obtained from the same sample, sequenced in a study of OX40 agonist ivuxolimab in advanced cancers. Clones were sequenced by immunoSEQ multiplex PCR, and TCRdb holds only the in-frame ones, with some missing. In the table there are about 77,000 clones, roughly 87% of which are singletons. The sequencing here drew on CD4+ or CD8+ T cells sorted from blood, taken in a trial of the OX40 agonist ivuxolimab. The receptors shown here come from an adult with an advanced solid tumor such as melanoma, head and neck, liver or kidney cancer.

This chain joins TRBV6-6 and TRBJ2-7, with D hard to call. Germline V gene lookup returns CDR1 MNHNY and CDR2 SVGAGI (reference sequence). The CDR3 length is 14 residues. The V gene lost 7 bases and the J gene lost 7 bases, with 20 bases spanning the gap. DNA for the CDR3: TGTGCCAGCATTTTACAACAAGGGTATGGGGAGCAGTACTTC. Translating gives CASILQQGYGEQYF.

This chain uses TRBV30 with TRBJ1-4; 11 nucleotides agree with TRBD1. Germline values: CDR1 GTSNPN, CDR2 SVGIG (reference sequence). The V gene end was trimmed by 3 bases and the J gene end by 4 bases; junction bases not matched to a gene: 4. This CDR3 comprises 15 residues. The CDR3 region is CAWSRTGGFNEKLFF. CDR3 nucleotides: TGTGCCTGGAGCCGGACAGGGGGCTTTAATGAAAAACTGTTTTTT.

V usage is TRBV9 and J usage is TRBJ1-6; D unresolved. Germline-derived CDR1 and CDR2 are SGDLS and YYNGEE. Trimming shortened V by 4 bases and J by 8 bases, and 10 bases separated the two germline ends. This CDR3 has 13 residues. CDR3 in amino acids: CASSLSLDSPLHF. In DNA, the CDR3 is TGTGCCAGCAGCCTCTCCTTGGATTCACCCCTCCACTTT.

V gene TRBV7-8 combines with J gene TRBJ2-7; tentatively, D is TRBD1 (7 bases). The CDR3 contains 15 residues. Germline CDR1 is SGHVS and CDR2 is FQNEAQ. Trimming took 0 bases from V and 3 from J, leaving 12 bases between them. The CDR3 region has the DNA TGTGCCAGCAGCTTAGCCCCAGGGGGGAGCTACGAGCAGTACTTC. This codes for CASSLAPGGSYEQYF.

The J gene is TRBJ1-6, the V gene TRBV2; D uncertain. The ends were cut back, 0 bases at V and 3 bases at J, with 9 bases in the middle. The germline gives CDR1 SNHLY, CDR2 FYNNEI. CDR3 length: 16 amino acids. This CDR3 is CASSEAGAFYNSPLHF. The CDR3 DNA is TGTGCCAGCAGTGAAGCCGGAGCGTTCTATAATTCACCCCTCCACTTT. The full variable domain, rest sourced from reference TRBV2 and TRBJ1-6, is EPEVTQTPSHQVTQMGQEVILRCVPISNHLYFYWYRQILGQKVEFLVSFYNNEISEKSEIFDDQFSVERPDGSNFTLKIRSTKLEDSAMYFCASSEAGAFYNSPLHFGNGTRLTVT.

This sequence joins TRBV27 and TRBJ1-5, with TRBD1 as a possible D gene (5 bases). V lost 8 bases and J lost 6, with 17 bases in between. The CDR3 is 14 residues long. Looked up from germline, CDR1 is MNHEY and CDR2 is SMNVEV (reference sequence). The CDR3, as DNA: TGTGCCAGCCGACGGGCAGGGCAGGGTCAGCCCCAGCATTTT. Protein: CASRRAGQGQPQHF.

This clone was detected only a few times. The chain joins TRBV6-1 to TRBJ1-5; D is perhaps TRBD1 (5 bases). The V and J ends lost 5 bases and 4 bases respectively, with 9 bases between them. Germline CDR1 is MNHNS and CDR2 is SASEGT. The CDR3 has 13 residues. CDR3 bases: TGTGCCAGCAGTCCAGAGGGGAATCAGCCCCAGCATTTT. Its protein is CASSPEGNQPQHF.

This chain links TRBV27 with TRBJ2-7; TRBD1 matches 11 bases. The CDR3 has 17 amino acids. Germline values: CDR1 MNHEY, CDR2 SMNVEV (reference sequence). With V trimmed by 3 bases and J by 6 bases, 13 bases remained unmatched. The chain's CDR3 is CASSFQGTGGSYGEQYF. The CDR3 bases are TGTGCCAGCAGTTTCCAGGGGACAGGGGGTTCTTATGGCGAGCAGTACTTC.

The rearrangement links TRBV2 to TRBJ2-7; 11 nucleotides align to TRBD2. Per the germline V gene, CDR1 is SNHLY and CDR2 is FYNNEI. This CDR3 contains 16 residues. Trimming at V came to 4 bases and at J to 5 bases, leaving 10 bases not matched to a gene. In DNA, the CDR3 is TGTGCCAGCAGTGTGTCCCGCGGACTAGCGGGTCACGAGCAGTACTTC. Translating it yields CASSVSRGLAGHEQYF.

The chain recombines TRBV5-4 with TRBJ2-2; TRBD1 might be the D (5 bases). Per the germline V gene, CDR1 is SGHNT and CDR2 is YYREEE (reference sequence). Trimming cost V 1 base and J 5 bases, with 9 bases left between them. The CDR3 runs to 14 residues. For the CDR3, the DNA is TGTGCCAGCAGCTTGCTGCAGGGAACCGGGGAGCTGTTTTTT. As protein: CASSLLQGTGELFF.